This T cell receptor (beta chain) was captured by sequencing in a study of blood T cell repertoires in COVID-19. The V gene lost 1 base and the J gene lost 5 bases, with 8 bases spanning the gap. The CDR3 has 13 residues. Repertoires were generated with immunoSEQ multiplex PCR, while TCRdb's copy carries only in-frame clones and drops some. The data contain a few hundred thousand clones, 89% of them singletons. Sequencing input: peripheral blood. This clonotype was obtained from a man aged 40-50 years with acute or convalescent COVID-19. The rearrangement links TRBV12-3 or TRBV12-4 to TRBJ1-1; D unresolved. The CDR3 DNA follows: TGTGCCAGCAGTTTAGTCGGGGAAACTGAAGCTTTCTTT. Translation gives CASSLVGETEAFF.